The 20 T cell receptor beta chains below were found in one sample sequenced in a study of cytomegalovirus exposure and HLA in healthy donors. In the PCR, 60 Vbeta and 13 Jbeta primers were used. The method was immunoSEQ multiplex PCR; TCRdb's version includes in-frame clones alone and lacks a portion of them. The repertoire has about 120,000 clones, 60% to 85% of them found once; the top ten carry about 2.5%. Sequencing was done on a sample of PBMCs. The receptors stem from a female donor in good health and CMV-seronegative.

The chain employs TRBV7-9 and TRBJ1-6; the D is unclear. Germline V gene lookup returns CDR1 SEHNR and CDR2 FQNEAQ (reference sequence). The CDR3 sequence is 14 residues long. The V end lost 2 bases, the J end lost 10 bases, and 12 bases lay between the germline ends. CDR3 protein: CASSLTGSRSPLHF. The CDR3 DNA reads TGTGCCAGCAGCTTAACGGGGAGTCGGTCACCCCTCCACTTT.

The chain couples TRBV6-5 to TRBJ2-7; D might be TRBD2 (6 bases). Looked up from germline, CDR1 is MNHEY and CDR2 is SVGAGI. There are 13 residues in the CDR3. V lost 7 bases and J 7 bases, leaving 17 bases between the germline ends. The CDR3 spells CASTPRETAEQYF. The CDR3 region has the DNA TGTGCCAGCACGCCCCGGGAGACCGCTGAGCAGTACTTC.

The CDR3 bases are TGTGCCAGCAGACAGGGGAGTATTCAGCCCCAGCATTTT. Translated: CASRQGSIQPQHF. The V gene is TRBV28, the J gene TRBJ1-5; 7 bases agree with TRBD1. J was trimmed by 6 bases and V by 6 bases; bases with no gene match: 5. The CDR3 is 13 amino acids. Germline V gene data show CDR1 as MDHEN and CDR2 as SYDVKM. The whole variable domain, remainder taken from reference TRBV28 and TRBJ1-5, is DVKVTQSSRYLVKRTGEKVFLECVQDMDHENMFWYRQDPGLGLRLIYFSYDVKMKEKGDIPEGYSVSREKKERFSLILESASTNQTSMYLCASRQGSIQPQHFGDGTRLSIL.

J is TRBJ2-3 and V is TRBV30; D remains unclear. Germline lookup yields CDR1 GTSNPN and CDR2 SVGIG (reference sequence). Trimming took off 0 bases at V and 8 bases at J, with 12 bases between the two ends. The CDR3 loop spans 13 amino acids. CDR3 amino acids: CAWSVARFGTQYF. The CDR3 nucleotides read TGTGCCTGGAGTGTAGCTAGGTTTGGTACGCAGTATTTT. Full variable domain (outside the CDR3, taken from reference TRBV30 and TRBJ2-3): SQTIHQWPATLVQPVGSPLSLECTVEGTSNPNLYWYRQAAGRGLQLLFYSVGIGQISSEVPQNLSASRPQDRQFILSSKKLLLSDSGFYLCAWSVARFGTQYFGPGTRLTVL.

The chain joins TRBV7-6 to TRBJ2-3, with TRBD2 as a possible D gene (6 bases). This CDR3 has 16 amino acids. V lost 1 base and J 0 bases, leaving 11 bases between the germline ends. Looked up from germline, CDR1 is SGHVS and CDR2 is FNYEAQ. The chain's CDR3 is CASSLGGLTSTDTQYF. CDR3 DNA sequence: TGTGCCAGCAGCTTAGGCGGACTAACTAGCACAGATACGCAGTATTTT.

To note about this clone: The conserved phenylalanine or tryptophan normally closing the CDR3 is absent here, so this likely arose from a read error. CDR3 in amino acids: CASRSDSWNTEAFL. The CDR3 DNA is TGTGCCAGTAGGTCGGACAGTTGGAACACTGAAGCTTTCCTT. The chain links TRBV19 to TRBJ1-1, with D possibly being TRBD1 (6 bases). Germline CDR1 and CDR2: LNHDA and SQIVND (reference sequence). The ends were cut back, 6 bases at V and 1 base at J, with 12 bases in the middle. This CDR3 spans 14 amino acids.

This sequence joins TRBV7-8 and TRBJ2-7; 11 bases line up with TRBD1. The V and J ends lost 5 bases and 2 bases, in that order; junction bases with no gene match: 5. The germline V gene has CDR1 SGHVS and CDR2 FQNEAQ. The CDR3 sequence is 15 residues long. CDR3 amino acids: CASSLRTGGPYEQYF. CDR3 sequence (DNA): TGTGCCAGCAGCCTTCGGACAGGGGGCCCCTACGAGCAGTACTTC.

This clone was observed once. This sequence joins TRBV6-1 and TRBJ2-1; TRBD1 matches 9 bases. CDR3 size: 15 residues. Germline V CDR1 and CDR2: MNHNS, SASEGT. J lost 4 bases, V lost 6 bases, and 7 bases had no gene match. CDR3 nucleotide sequence: TGTGCCAGCAGCCCTCGGGACAGGGCTTACAATGAGCAGTTCTTC. It encodes CASSPRDRAYNEQFF.

The sample holds one count of this clone. This chain joins TRBV6-1 and TRBJ2-1; 10 positions match TRBD1. The CDR3 runs to 15 residues. Losses at the gene ends were 1 base for V and 6 bases for J; bases not matched to a gene: 3. CDR1 and CDR2 from the germline V gene are MNHNS and SASEGT. CDR3 sequence: CASSEEGQGGNEQFF. The DNA for the CDR3 is TGTGCCAGCAGTGAAGAAGGACAGGGGGGCAATGAGCAGTTCTTC.

The chain employs TRBV5-1 and TRBJ2-3; perhaps TRBD2 as D (7 bases). V was cut by 7 bases and J by 4 bases, with 13 bases left in between. The CDR3 totals 13 residues. From germline, CDR1 is SGHRS and CDR2 YFSETQ. CDR3 region: CASFKGGPDTQYF. CDR3 in DNA: TGCGCCAGCTTCAAGGGGGGGCCAGATACGCAGTATTTT.

The rearrangement joins TRBV5-1 to TRBJ2-7; 11 positions agree with TRBD2. Per the germline V gene, CDR1 is SGHRS and CDR2 is YFSETQ. The CDR3 is made up of 16 amino acids. The trim removed 4 bases at V and 3 bases at J, leaving 9 bases unmatched. The CDR3 DNA reads TGCGCCAGCAGCATACTCACTAGCGGGGGTCTCTACGAGCAGTACTTC. This codes for CASSILTSGGLYEQYF.

Turning to this clone: Germline and junction disagree at one end, which may indicate a read error. This rearrangement joins TRBV7-9 to TRBJ1-1, with D unresolved. The germline V gene has CDR1 SEHNR and CDR2 FQNEAQ (reference sequence). This CDR3 contains 12 residues. CDR3 region: CSSSYSGTEAFF. The CDR3 coding sequence is TGTTCCAGCAGCTATTCCGGGACTGAAGCTTTCTTT.

As for this clone: The junction and the germline gene differ at one end; a read error may be behind it. Other DNA sequences in the sample encode the same CDR3. The J gene is TRBJ1-6, the V gene TRBV5-6, with D tentatively TRBD1 (5 bases). This CDR3 is built from 16 residues. Germline CDR1 SGHDT, CDR2 YYEEEE. The CDR3: CASSLETDIYNSPLHF. In DNA, the CDR3 is TGTGCCAGCAGCTTGGAGACAGATATTTATAATTCCCCCCTCCACTTT.

Only a few counts were recorded for this clone. This rearrangement joins TRBV18 to TRBJ1-1, with TRBD1 as a possible D gene (5 bases). The V gene's germline CDR1 is KGHSH and CDR2 LQKENI. V was trimmed by 6 bases and J by 4 bases, leaving 12 bases between them. The CDR3 runs to 13 residues. The CDR3 loop is CASSTGGGTEAFF. The CDR3 nucleotides read TGTGCCAGCTCGACGGGCGGGGGCACTGAAGCTTTCTTT. The full variable domain, completed using reference TRBV18 and TRBJ1-1, is NAGVMQNPRHLVRRRGQEARLRCSPMKGHSHVYWYRQLPEEGLKFMVYLQKENIIDESGMPKERFSAEFPKEGPSILRIQQVVRGDSAAYFCASSTGGGTEAFFGQGTRLTVV.

The chain carries TRBV12-5 and TRBJ1-1, with 10 nucleotides matching TRBD1. CDR1 and CDR2 from the germline V gene are LGHNT and FRNRAP. Trimming at V came to 2 bases and at J to 2 bases, leaving 5 bases not matched to a gene. CDR3 length: 16 residues. CDR3 nucleotides: TGTGCTAGTGGTTTGTGGGGACAGGGGTTCAACACTGAAGCTTTCTTT. Residues: CASGLWGQGFNTEAFF.

The chain links TRBV5-4 to TRBJ2-1; 8 bases map to TRBD2. The germline V gene encodes CDR1 SGHNT and CDR2 YYREEE (reference sequence). J was trimmed by 1 base and V by 0 bases; bases with no gene match: 3. This CDR3 comprises 16 residues. The CDR3 protein is CASSLVAGGSYNEQFF. In nucleotides, the CDR3 is TGTGCCAGCAGCTTGGTTGCGGGGGGATCCTACAATGAGCAGTTCTTC.

V is TRBV7-2 and J is TRBJ1-2, with D perhaps TRBD1 (5 bases). V lost 1 base and J lost 6, with 9 bases in between. This CDR3 region has 13 residues. CDR1 and CDR2 from the germline V gene are SGHTA and FQGNSA. The CDR3 sequence: CASSLGRGDGYTF. The DNA of the CDR3 is TGTGCCAGCAGCTTAGGGCGGGGGGATGGCTACACCTTC.

This clone was counted a few times. J is TRBJ1-5 and V is TRBV4-3, with no clear D. V shed 3 bases and J shed 1 base, with 13 bases lying between them. CDR1 LGHNA and CDR2 YSLEER come from the germline V gene. The CDR3 runs to 16 residues. In DNA form, the CDR3 reads TGCGCCAGCAGCCAGGACTTCTTAGGGAGCAATCAGCCCCAGCATTTT. Its translation is CASSQDFLGSNQPQHF.

The chain has TRBV7-2 and TRBJ1-1, with D possibly matching TRBD1 (6 bases). CDR1 SGHTA and CDR2 FQGNSA come from the germline V gene. V shed 1 base and J shed 2 bases, with 11 bases lying between them. This CDR3 has 15 residues. Here the CDR3 DNA reads TGTGCCAGCAGCTTAGGGCCAGGGGCTAACACTGAAGCTTTCTTT. This gives the protein CASSLGPGANTEAFF.

The chain employs TRBV30 and TRBJ2-7; D perhaps matches TRBD1 (6 bases). The CDR3 totals 13 residues. Trimming stripped 3 bases from V and 1 base from J, with 10 bases between. Per the germline V gene, CDR1 is GTSNPN and CDR2 is SVGIG (reference sequence). The CDR3 loop is CAWRPGASYEQYF. The CDR3 DNA reads as TGTGCCTGGAGACCAGGGGCTTCCTACGAGCAGTACTTC. The full variable domain, its missing parts supplied by reference TRBV30 and TRBJ2-7, is SQTIHQWPATLVQPVGSPLSLECTVEGTSNPNLYWYRQAAGRGLQLLFYSVGIGQISSEVPQNLSASRPQDRQFILSSKKLLLSDSGFYLCAWRPGASYEQYFGPGTRLTVT.